The sequence of this T cell receptor beta chain was determined in a study of blood T cell repertoires in COVID-19. The germline CDR1 and CDR2 sequences are SGHTA and FQGNSA. The CDR3 spans 13 residues. V was clipped by 1 base and J by 10 bases, with 8 bases between them. Enrollees, about 18 to 89 years old, lived in 24 US areas. Clinical history as reported by participants underpinned cohort assignment. Recovered status in Cohort 3 required two negative PCRs, clearance, or symptom resolution. Per the authors' pipeline: Nucleated cell number was recorded as an estimate derived from reference gene primer amplification. The table came from immunoSEQ multiplex PCR; TCRdb's copy has only in-frame clones and leaves some out. The DNA was the basis for D and trimming; V, J and clone size are from that table. The profile shows approximately 270,000 clones, just under 90% of them singletons.

The chain employs TRBV7-2 and TRBJ1-6; D remains unclear. This TCR was recovered from a woman aged 60-75 years who had recovered from COVID-19. Material: PBMCs or T cells enriched from blood (not recorded which). CDR3 nucleotides: TGTGCCAGCAGCTTAGAAGGAGCCTCACCCCTCCACTTT. It encodes CASSLEGASPLHF. The whole variable domain, remainder taken from reference TRBV7-2 and TRBJ1-6, is GAGVSQSPSNKVTEKGKDVELRCDPISGHTALYWYRQSLGQGLEFLIYFQGNSAPDKSGLPSDRFSAERTGGSVSTLTIQRTQQEDSAVYLCASSLEGASPLHFGNGTRLTVT.